The sample holds a few counts of the clone carrying this TCR beta chain. As yet, its antigen is unknown. These data belong to a study of beta chain features in type 1 diabetes. The study reverse transcribed the entire isolated RNA, so it sequenced expressed TCRB transcripts. The table came from immunoSEQ multiplex PCR; TCRdb's copy has only in-frame clones and leaves some out. The table has 600,000 to 700,000 clones, roughly an eighth seen once. Purities in excess of 98% were seen in all sorted populations. General observations from the study: TCRB repertoires of naive, central memory and Treg cells appeared more similar among patients than among healthy donors. A pattern of fewer insertions and more deletions at VDJ junctions was seen in type 1 diabetes patients. All four CD4+ subsets of Type 1 diabetes patients contained TCRB CDR3s that were moderately but significantly shorter.

V trimming: 6 bases; J trimming: 0 bases; junction bases outside the gene matches: 5. This CDR3 has 15 residues. Germline CDR1 reads MNHEY; CDR2 reads SMNVEV (reference sequence). The sequenced sample was naive CD4+ T cells from blood. This chain uses TRBV27 with TRBJ2-3, with 8 bases aligning to TRBD2. This TCR came from a man aged 25-40 years with type 1 diabetes. The CDR3 DNA reads TGTGCCAGCAGCTCTCAGCGGGGGAGCACAGATACGCAGTATTTT. This sequence encodes CASSSQRGSTDTQYF.